The T cell receptor beta chain described here comes from a study of blood T cell repertoires in COVID-19. Study-level background: Material from acute and convalescent COVID-19 was sourced from the United States, Italy and Spain. PBMCs, B-cell-depleted T cells, or T cells provided the cDNA or gDNA that made up the material.

This CDR3 comprises 11 residues. Deletions cut 2 bases from V and 6 bases from J, with 5 bases between. The V gene's germline CDR1 is GTSNPN and CDR2 SVGIG (reference sequence). This clone was seen once. Original data processing: Reference gene primer amplification gave estimated nucleated cell counts. Profiled with immunoSEQ multiplex PCR; TCRdb holds only in-frame clones, not every one. V, J and clone size reflect that table, while D and trimming were determined from the DNA. The sample holds around 18,000 clones, around three quarters seen once. The TCR comes from a man aged 65 to 79 with COVID-19, enrolled during active disease. The sample taken for sequencing was peripheral blood. The chain uses TRBV30 and TRBJ2-1; D not resolved. CDR3 nucleotides: TGTGCCTGGAGTTTTAGCAATGAGCAGTTCTTC. It codes for CAWSFSNEQFF.